This TCR beta chain was captured by sequencing in a study of blood T cell repertoires in COVID-19. Sequencing used immunoSEQ multiplex PCR; TCRdb keeps in-frame clones, though not all of them. The repertoire has about 260,000 clones, 88% of them found once; the top ten carry about 11%. The germline CDR1 and CDR2 sequences are LGHNA and YSLEER. This CDR3 is built from 14 residues. The trim removed 4 bases at V and 9 bases at J, leaving 4 bases unmatched. This clone was counted a few times. J is TRBJ1-6 and V is TRBV4-3; 9 nucleotides agree with TRBD1. Sequenced sample: peripheral blood. The source of this sequence is a woman in her twenties or thirties with COVID-19, enrolled during active disease. CDR3 bases: TGCGCCAGCAGCCCCGGGACAGGGAGTTCACCCCTCCACTTT. This sequence encodes CASSPGTGSSPLHF.